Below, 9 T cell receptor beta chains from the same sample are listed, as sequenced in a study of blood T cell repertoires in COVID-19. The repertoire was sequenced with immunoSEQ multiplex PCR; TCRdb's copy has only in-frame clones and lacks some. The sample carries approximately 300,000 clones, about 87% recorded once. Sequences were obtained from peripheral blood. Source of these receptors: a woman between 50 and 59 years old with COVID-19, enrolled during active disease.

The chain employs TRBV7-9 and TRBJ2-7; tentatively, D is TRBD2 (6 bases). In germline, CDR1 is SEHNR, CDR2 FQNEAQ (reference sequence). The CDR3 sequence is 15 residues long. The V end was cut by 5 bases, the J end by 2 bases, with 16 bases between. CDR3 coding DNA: TGTGCCAGCAGCCCGGAGGGACTTCCTACCTACGAGCAGTACTTC. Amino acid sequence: CASSPEGLPTYEQYF.

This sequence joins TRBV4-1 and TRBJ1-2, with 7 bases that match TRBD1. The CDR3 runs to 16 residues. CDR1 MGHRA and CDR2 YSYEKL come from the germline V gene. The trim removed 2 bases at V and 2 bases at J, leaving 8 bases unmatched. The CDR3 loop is CASSQKGQKLNYGYTF. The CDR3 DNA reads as TGCGCCAGCAGCCAAAAGGGACAGAAATTGAACTATGGCTACACCTTC.

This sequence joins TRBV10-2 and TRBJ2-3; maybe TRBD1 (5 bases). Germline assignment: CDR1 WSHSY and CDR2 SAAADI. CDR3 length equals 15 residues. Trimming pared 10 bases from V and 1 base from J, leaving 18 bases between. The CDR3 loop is CATTTVAPRTDTQYF. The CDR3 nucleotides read TGCGCCACCACGACAGTCGCGCCCCGCACAGATACGCAGTATTTT.

CDR3: CATSRDRQVRGYTF. The CDR3 DNA sequence: TGTGCCACCAGCAGAGATCGACAGGTGCGAGGCTACACCTTC. The chain combines TRBV15 with TRBJ1-2, with TRBD1 as a possible D gene (6 bases). CDR1 and CDR2 (germline): LNHNV, YYDKDF (reference sequence). The CDR3 consists of 14 residues. V gave up 0 bases and J gave up 8 bases, with 13 bases separating them.

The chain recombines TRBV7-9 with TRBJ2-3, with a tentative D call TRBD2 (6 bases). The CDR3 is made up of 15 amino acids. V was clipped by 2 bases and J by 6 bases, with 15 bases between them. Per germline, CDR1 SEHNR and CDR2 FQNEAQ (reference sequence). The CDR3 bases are TGTGCCAGCAGCTTAAGCCCCGGGAGTTTGGATACGCAGTATTTT. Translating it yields CASSLSPGSLDTQYF.

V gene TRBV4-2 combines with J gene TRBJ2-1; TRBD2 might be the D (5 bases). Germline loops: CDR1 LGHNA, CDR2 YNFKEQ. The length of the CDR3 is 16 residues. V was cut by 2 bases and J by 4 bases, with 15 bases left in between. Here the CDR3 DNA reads TGTGCCAGCAGCCAACAACTAGTAGCAGCTTACAATGAGCAGTTCTTC. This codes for CASSQQLVAAYNEQFF.

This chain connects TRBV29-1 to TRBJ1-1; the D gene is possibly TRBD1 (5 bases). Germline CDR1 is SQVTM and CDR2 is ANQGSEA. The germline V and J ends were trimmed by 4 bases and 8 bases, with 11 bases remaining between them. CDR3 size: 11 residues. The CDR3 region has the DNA TGCAGCGTTGGGGGGGGATTCGAAGCTTTCTTT. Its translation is CSVGGGFEAFF.

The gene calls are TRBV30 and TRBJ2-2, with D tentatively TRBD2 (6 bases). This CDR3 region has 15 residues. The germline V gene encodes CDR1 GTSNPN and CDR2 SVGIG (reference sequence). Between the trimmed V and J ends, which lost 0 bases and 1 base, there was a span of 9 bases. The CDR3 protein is CAWSVLALNTGELFF. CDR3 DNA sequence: TGTGCCTGGAGTGTGCTAGCGCTGAACACCGGGGAGCTGTTTTTT.

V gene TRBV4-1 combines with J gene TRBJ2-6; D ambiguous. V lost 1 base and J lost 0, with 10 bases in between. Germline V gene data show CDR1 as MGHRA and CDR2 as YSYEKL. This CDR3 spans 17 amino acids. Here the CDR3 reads CASSQGDLLSGANVLTF. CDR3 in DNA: TGCGCCAGCAGCCAAGGAGACTTACTCTCTGGGGCCAACGTCCTGACTTTC.